Below, 25 T cell receptor beta chains from the same sample are listed, as sequenced in a study of blood T cell repertoires in COVID-19 (dated by TCRdb to the early 2020s). The library was built by means of the immunoSEQ multiplex PCR assay. This immuneACCESS table, as held by TCRdb, lists in-frame sequences with V and J called but not all clones. Of the missing ones, under half trace to an unresolved V gene in checked studies; the others have no known cause. This sample has 170,000 or so clones in its table, and about 90% of those were observed once. About 7% of the sample is taken by the ten largest. Sequencing was done on a sample of PBMCs or T cells enriched from blood (not recorded which). The receptors were sampled from a woman aged 45-60 years who had recovered from COVID-19.

The chain joins TRBV5-5 to TRBJ1-1; TRBD1 is a possible D gene (5 bases). This CDR3 has 13 amino acids. The ends were cut back, 4 bases at V and 5 bases at J, with 12 bases in the middle. The germline CDR1 and CDR2 sequences are SGHKS and YYEKEE (reference sequence). DNA of the CDR3: TGTGCCAGCAGCAGTTCCAGGGAAACTGAAGCTTTCTTT. Translating gives CASSSSRETEAFF.

This sequence joins TRBV11-2 and TRBJ2-1; 7 nucleotides agree with TRBD2. Germline trimming cut 1 base from V and 4 bases from J; bases unmatched to any gene: 7. The CDR3 spans 16 residues. Germline CDR1 reads SGHAT; CDR2 reads FQNNGV. This CDR3 is CASSLGPGGNYNEQFF. CDR3 bases: TGTGCCAGCAGCTTAGGTCCGGGAGGTAATTACAATGAGCAGTTCTTC.

The V and J genes are TRBV1 and TRBJ2-7; the table's TRBD1 call for D was not verified on the DNA. TRBV1 corresponds to a pseudogene. There are 18 residues in the CDR3. The CDR3 reads CTSFRVPTDRLDTYEQYF. The CDR3 DNA reads TGCACCAGCTTCAGAGTCCCGACCGACAGGCTGGATACCTACGAGCAGTACTTC.

This chain joins TRBV11-2 and TRBJ1-3; D is unresolved. Germline CDR1 reads SGHAT; CDR2 reads FQNNGV. The CDR3 is 14 residues long. V was pared by 5 bases and J by 0 bases, with 8 bases between. The CDR3 DNA sequence: TGTGCCAGCAGCCCCCGAGGCTCTGGAAACACCATATATTTT. As protein: CASSPRGSGNTIYF.

V gene TRBV2 combines with J gene TRBJ1-1; tentative D call: TRBD1 (5 bases). Trimming took off 6 bases at V and 0 bases at J, with 11 bases between the two ends. The CDR3 has 14 residues. Germline CDR1 SNHLY, CDR2 FYNNEI. CDR3 sequence reads: CASRRGGMNTEAFF. The CDR3 coding sequence is TGTGCCAGCAGAAGGGGTGGCATGAACACTGAAGCTTTCTTT.

The V and J genes are TRBV27 and TRBJ2-7; D possibly corresponds to TRBD1 (6 bases). V was cut by 5 bases and J by 7 bases, with 18 bases left in between. The CDR3 consists of 14 residues. Germline CDR1 is MNHEY and CDR2 is SMNVEV (reference sequence). The CDR3 loop is CASSPQGSVGEQYF. The CDR3 bases are TGTGCCAGCAGTCCCCAGGGGAGCGTCGGTGAGCAGTACTTC.

This clone was observed once. The chain recombines TRBV11-2 with TRBJ2-7; D is uncertain. V lost 2 bases and J lost 6, with 11 bases in between. This CDR3 region has 13 residues. Germline V lookup: CDR1 SGHAT, CDR2 FQNNGV. In nucleotides, the CDR3 is TGTGCCAGCAGCTTACGTCGCGTCGGCGAGCAGTACTTC. It specifies CASSLRRVGEQYF.

This chain links TRBV15 with TRBJ1-2; a possible D gene is TRBD1 (6 bases). The germline gives CDR1 LNHNV, CDR2 YYDKDF (reference sequence). The ends were cut back, 6 bases at V and 1 base at J, with 9 bases in the middle. The CDR3 totals 13 residues. CDR3 region: CATSEGDNYGYTF. In DNA form, the CDR3 reads TGTGCCACCAGTGAGGGGGATAACTATGGCTACACCTTC.

This chain joins TRBV18 and TRBJ1-2; 9 nucleotides agree with TRBD1. Unmatched junction bases numbered 7, after V lost 3 bases and J lost 5 bases. The germline V gene encodes CDR1 KGHSH and CDR2 LQKENI. The CDR3 covers 15 residues. CDR3 amino acids: CASSPGSGQGYGYTF. Here the CDR3 DNA reads TGTGCCAGCTCACCGGGTTCGGGACAGGGTTATGGCTACACCTTC.

The CDR3 DNA reads TGCAGCGTTATCGGGAGCGAGCAGTACTTC. It translates to CSVIGSEQYF. This sequence joins TRBV29-1 and TRBJ2-7; tentatively, D is TRBD2 (6 bases). The CDR3 extends over 10 amino acids. Per the germline V gene, CDR1 is SQVTM and CDR2 is ANQGSEA. V was cut by 5 bases and J by 6 bases, with 8 bases left in between.

V usage is TRBV9 and J usage is TRBJ1-2, with TRBD1 matching 9 bases. Germline values: CDR1 SGDLS, CDR2 YYNGEE. The CDR3 is 14 residues long. Trimming removed 3 bases from V and 7 bases from J; junction bases left unmatched: 7. As DNA, the CDR3 is TGTGCCAGCAGCGAAACCACAGGGGGCGGTGGCTACACCTTC. It yields the protein CASSETTGGGGYTF.

The rearrangement uses TRBV10-2 and TRBJ2-1; 13 bases match TRBD2. Germline V lookup: CDR1 WSHSY, CDR2 SAAADI. The CDR3 has 17 amino acids. The V gene end was trimmed by 3 bases and the J gene end by 7 bases; junction bases not matched to a gene: 9. In DNA, the CDR3 is TGCGCCAGCAGTGAACCGACTAGCGGGAGGAGGTGGAATGAGCAGTTCTTC. This encodes CASSEPTSGRRWNEQFF.

This chain joins TRBV10-2 and TRBJ1-1, with D possibly being TRBD1 (5 bases). V lost 7 bases and J 0 bases, leaving 15 bases between the germline ends. The CDR3 runs to 15 residues. Germline CDR1 and CDR2: WSHSY and SAAADI. The CDR3 sequence is CASTGGGGMNTEAFF. DNA of the CDR3: TGCGCCAGCACGGGGGGTGGAGGGATGAACACTGAAGCTTTCTTT.

The chain employs TRBV7-8 and TRBJ1-2; the match to TRBD1 covers 8 bases. Per germline, CDR1 SGHVS and CDR2 FQNEAQ. This CDR3 has 14 residues. J lost 6 bases, V lost 1 base, and 4 bases had no gene match. CDR3 residues: CASSLGGQGNGYTF. For the CDR3, the DNA is TGTGCCAGCAGCTTAGGTGGACAGGGAAATGGCTACACCTTC.

The chain recombines TRBV4-1 with TRBJ2-7; 7 bases agree with TRBD2. CDR3 length: 13 amino acids. In germline, CDR1 is MGHRA, CDR2 YSYEKL. V dropped 3 bases and J dropped 3; count of bases not matched to a gene: 2. CDR3 sequence reads: CASSQERGYEQYF. The CDR3, as DNA: TGCGCCAGCAGCCAGGAGCGGGGCTACGAGCAGTACTTC.

This clone was seen just once. The V call is TRBV16, the J call TRBJ1-6; D might be TRBD1 (6 bases). V was trimmed by 7 bases and J by 6 bases, leaving 13 bases between them. The CDR3 covers 14 residues. Germline lookup yields CDR1 KGHSY and CDR2 FQNENV. DNA for the CDR3: TGTGCCAGCACCAGGGGTTCCGGTAATTCACCCCTCCACTTT. This translates into CASTRGSGNSPLHF.

In DNA, the CDR3 is TGTGCCAGTTTGGGACAGGGATACTCCTACGAGCAGTACTTC. Its translation: CASLGQGYSYEQYF. The chain employs TRBV28 and TRBJ2-7; TRBD1 aligns across 9 bases. V was clipped by 9 bases and J by 0 bases; unmatched bases: 6. The CDR3 is made up of 14 amino acids. The germline CDR1 and CDR2 sequences are MDHEN and SYDVKM.

This chain connects TRBV10-3 to TRBJ2-3; D remains ambiguous. Germline CDR1 and CDR2: ENHRY and SYGVKD. This CDR3 has 13 amino acids. Trimming took off 3 bases at V and 0 bases at J, with 4 bases between the two ends. In nucleotides, the CDR3 is TGTGCCATCAGTGACAGGAGCACAGATACGCAGTATTTT. This gives the protein CAISDRSTDTQYF.

This chain connects TRBV5-1 to TRBJ2-1, with a possible D match to TRBD2 (5 bases). CDR3 length equals 13 residues. In germline, CDR1 is SGHRS, CDR2 YFSETQ. V lost 4 bases and J lost 5, with 10 bases in between. CDR3 sequence: CASSLGLNNEQFF. In DNA form, the CDR3 reads TGCGCCAGCAGCCTAGGACTTAACAATGAGCAGTTCTTC.

The CDR3 DNA sequence: TGTGCCAGCAGCTTAATGTCGAAGCGCGGCGTCACTGAAGCTTTCTTT. This encodes CASSLMSKRGVTEAFF. V is TRBV11-3 and J is TRBJ1-1; no clear D gene. Per the germline V gene, CDR1 is SGHNT and CDR2 is YENEEA. Between the trimmed V and J ends, which lost 2 bases and 4 bases, there was a span of 17 bases. The CDR3 contains 16 residues.

The chain links TRBV11-3 to TRBJ2-1; a possible D gene is TRBD1 (5 bases). This CDR3 is 16 amino acids long. V was shortened by 2 bases and J by 2 bases, with 13 bases between the two germline ends. The V gene's germline CDR1 is SGHNT and CDR2 YENEEA. The CDR3, as DNA: TGTGCCAGCAGCTTACGCGACAGTCCTACCTACAATGAGCAGTTCTTC. Its protein is CASSLRDSPTYNEQFF.

This clone showed up just once. The junction differs from germline at one of its ends, possibly a read error. V and J are TRBV7-7 and TRBJ2-7; TRBD1 is a possible D gene (5 bases). The CDR3 is 16 residues long. Germline values: CDR1 SSHAT, CDR2 FNYEAQ (reference sequence). The DNA of the CDR3 is TGTGCTAGCAGCCCTCTTGGGGCGATAAACTCCTACGAGCAGTACTTC. Its protein product is CASSPLGAINSYEQYF.

By share, this clone ranks as medium-sized. The rearrangement joins TRBV6-4 to TRBJ2-1, with 10 bases lining up with TRBD2. This CDR3 contains 16 residues. J gave up 4 bases and V 2 bases, and 5 bases lay outside the gene matches. CDR1 is MRHNA, CDR2 SNTAGT, per germline. The CDR3 DNA follows: TGTGCCAGCAGTGACCTAGCGGGAGTTGGGTACAATGAGCAGTTCTTC. Translating gives CASSDLAGVGYNEQFF.

The chain combines TRBV28 with TRBJ2-7; D is undetermined. This CDR3 spans 15 amino acids. V was clipped by 7 bases and J by 2 bases, with 18 bases between them. Per germline, CDR1 MDHEN and CDR2 SYDVKM. The CDR3 DNA reads as TGTGCCAGCAACCCTCATCGAATACCAGCCTACGAGCAGTACTTC. Translated, it gives CASNPHRIPAYEQYF. Combining the CDR3 with reference TRBV28 and TRBJ2-7 gives the whole variable domain DVKVTQSSRYLVKRTGEKVFLECVQDMDHENMFWYRQDPGLGLRLIYFSYDVKMKEKGDIPEGYSVSREKKERFSLILESASTNQTSMYLCASNPHRIPAYEQYFGPGTRLTVT.

The rearrangement joins TRBV19 to TRBJ1-1; no clear D gene. With 8 bases removed from V and 11 bases from J, the gap between germline ends came to 12 bases. Germline V gene lookup returns CDR1 LNHDA and CDR2 SQIVND (reference sequence). This CDR3 has 10 amino acids. CDR3 nucleotides: TGTGCCAGTCCCAGAGGTTCGGCTTTCTTT. It codes for CASPRGSAFF.